Sequencing of this TCR beta chain was carried out in a study of a mutant IDH1 vaccine in newly diagnosed glioma. CDR1 is SGHNT and CDR2 is YENEEA in the germline V gene. V was pared by 0 bases and J by 4 bases, with 3 bases between. CDR3 length: 12 residues. Notes on this clone: The antigen is not known.

As for time point: week 5, during vaccination. With topical imiquimod, each dose of the vaccine consisted of 300 ug of mutant IDH1 20-mer peptide. Each of the donors came in with new WHO grade 3 or 4 astrocytomas that were IDH1-mutant and ATRX-lost. TCRdb's table, derived via immunoSEQ multiplex PCR, lists solely in-frame clones and lacks some. Of over 45,000 clones detected, approximately 79% appear once; the ten largest clones hold approximately 7.4%. The TCR was taken from a woman aged 45-65 years with glioma. The sequences come from PBMCs, collected from a glioma patient whose treatment included an IDH1 peptide vaccine. The genes are TRBV11-3 and TRBJ1-2; D is ambiguous. CDR3 loop: CASSLDTYGYTF. The DNA of the CDR3 is TGTGCCAGCAGCTTAGATACCTATGGCTACACCTTC.